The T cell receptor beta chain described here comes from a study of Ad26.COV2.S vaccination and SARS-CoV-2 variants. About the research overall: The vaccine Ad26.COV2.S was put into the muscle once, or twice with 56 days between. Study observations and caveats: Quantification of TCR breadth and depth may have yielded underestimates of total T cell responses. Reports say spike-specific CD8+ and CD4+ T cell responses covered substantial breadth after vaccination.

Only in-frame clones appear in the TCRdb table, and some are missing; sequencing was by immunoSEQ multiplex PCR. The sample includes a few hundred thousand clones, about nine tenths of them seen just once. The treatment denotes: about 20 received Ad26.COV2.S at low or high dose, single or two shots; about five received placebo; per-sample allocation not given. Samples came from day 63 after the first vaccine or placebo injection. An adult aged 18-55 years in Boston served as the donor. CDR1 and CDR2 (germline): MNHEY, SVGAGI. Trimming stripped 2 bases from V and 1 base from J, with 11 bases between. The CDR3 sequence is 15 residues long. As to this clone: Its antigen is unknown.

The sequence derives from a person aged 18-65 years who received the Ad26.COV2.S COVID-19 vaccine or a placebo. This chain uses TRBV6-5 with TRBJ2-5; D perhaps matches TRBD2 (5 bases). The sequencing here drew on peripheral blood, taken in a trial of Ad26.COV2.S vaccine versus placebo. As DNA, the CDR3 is TGTGCCAGCAGTTACGGCGGAGGTGGCCAAGAGACCCAGTACTTC. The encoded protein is CASSYGGGGQETQYF.